This section outlines one T cell receptor (beta chain) sequence together with its context. This sample stems from a study of cytomegalovirus exposure and HLA in healthy donors. Here immunoSEQ multiplex PCR was the method, and the copy in TCRdb shows in-frame clones only, minus some. The sample carries over 60,000 clones, approximately 97% recorded once. The CDR3 is made up of 13 amino acids. Germline CDR1 and CDR2: SGHTA and FQGNSA. With 3 bases clipped from V and 6 bases from J, the junction kept 1 base outside the gene matches. The clonotype was recovered from a man between 18 and 29 years old in good health and CMV-seronegative. The specimen was PBMCs. This chain links TRBV7-2 with TRBJ2-1, with TRBD2 matching over 8 bases. CDR3 loop: CASSLGLVNEQFF. The DNA for the CDR3 is TGTGCCAGCAGCTTGGGACTAGTCAATGAGCAGTTCTTC.